The 16 T cell receptor beta chains listed next were all sequenced from one sample in a study of beta chain features in type 1 diabetes. All of the isolated RNA was reverse transcribed, so expressed TCRB transcripts were sequenced. Method: immunoSEQ multiplex PCR; TCRdb's copy keeps in-frame clones and lacks some. The sample lists hundreds of thousands of clones, over 11% seen once, with 0.035% to 0.04% in the top ten. Sequenced material: naive CD4+ T cells from blood. The receptors originated from a man younger than 40 in good health.

The J gene is TRBJ2-7, the V gene TRBV7-9; D remains ambiguous. Germline assignment: CDR1 SEHNR and CDR2 FQNEAQ (reference sequence). V shed 4 bases and J shed 6 bases, with 13 bases lying between them. The CDR3 covers 13 residues. The CDR3 loop is CASSSRSLGEQYV. Written as DNA, the CDR3 is TGTGCCAGCAGCTCCCGTTCTCTCGGCGAGCAGTACGTC.

The V call is TRBV5-4, the J call TRBJ1-4, with 9 nucleotides matching TRBD1. The germline CDR1 and CDR2 sequences are SGHNT and YYREEE (reference sequence). V gave up 7 bases and J gave up 8 bases; unmatched junction bases: 6. The CDR3 has 13 amino acids. Here the CDR3 reads CASGRTGEEKLFF. In DNA, the CDR3 is TGTGCCAGCGGTCGGACAGGGGAGGAAAAACTGTTTTTT. Filled out from reference TRBV5-4 and TRBJ1-4, the complete variable domain reads ETGVTQSPTHLIKTRGQQVTLRCSSQSGHNTVSWYQQALGQGPQFIFQYYREEENGRGNFPPRFSGLQFPNYSSELNVNALELDDSALYLCASGRTGEEKLFFGSGTQLSVL.

The chain has TRBV2 and TRBJ1-1, with TRBD1 matching over 8 bases. The CDR3 is 13 residues long. Germline V gene lookup returns CDR1 SNHLY and CDR2 FYNNEI. The trim removed 9 bases at V and 4 bases at J, leaving 7 bases unmatched. CDR3 sequence (DNA): TGTGCCAGTCGGGACAGGAGACTCACTGAAGCTTTCTTT. Its translation: CASRDRRLTEAFF.

This sequence joins TRBV4-3 and TRBJ1-3; D is undetermined. V was cut by 2 bases and J by 0 bases, with 8 bases left in between. Germline values: CDR1 LGHNA, CDR2 YSLEER. The CDR3 loop spans 15 amino acids. The CDR3 DNA reads TGCGCCAGCAGCCAAAGCTCCCGCTCTGGAAACACCATATATTTT. Translation: CASSQSSRSGNTIYF.

This clone has a handful of counts. The chain has TRBV6-5 and TRBJ2-7, with no clear D. The CDR3 contains 15 residues. V was shortened by 7 bases and J by 0 bases, with 16 bases between the two germline ends. CDR1 is MNHEY and CDR2 is SVGAGI in the germline V gene. DNA for the CDR3: TGTGCCAGCAAGGCAGGAGAGTACAGCTCCTACGAGCAGTACTTC. Amino acids: CASKAGEYSSYEQYF.

CDR3 protein: CASGVTGPNQPQHF. CDR3 bases: TGTGCCAGCGGGGTGACAGGGCCGAATCAGCCCCAGCATTTT. The V gene is TRBV7-2, the J gene TRBJ1-5; 7 bases map to TRBD1. Per the germline V gene, CDR1 is SGHTA and CDR2 is FQGNSA. The CDR3 extends over 14 amino acids. The V and J ends lost 8 bases and 4 bases, in that order; junction bases with no gene match: 8.

The rearrangement uses TRBV28 and TRBJ2-7; 8 nucleotides align to TRBD1. V trimming: 8 bases; J trimming: 3 bases; junction bases outside the gene matches: 12. This CDR3 is 15 amino acids long. The germline gives CDR1 MDHEN, CDR2 SYDVKM. This CDR3 is CASSQGGQVNYEQYV. CDR3 DNA sequence: TGTGCCAGCTCCCAGGGGGGACAGGTTAACTACGAGCAGTACGTC.

This chain links TRBV7-2 with TRBJ2-2; 8 bases match TRBD2. The CDR3 is 17 amino acids. From germline, CDR1 is SGHTA and CDR2 FQGNSA. The trim removed 5 bases at V and 13 bases at J, leaving 21 bases unmatched. CDR3 loop: CASSRPTRTSGQGGLFF. The DNA for the CDR3 is TGTGCCAGCAGCCGCCCCACCCGTACTAGCGGTCAGGGTGGGCTGTTTTTT.

This clone was recorded a few times. Here the CDR3 reads CASRRQSSGNTIYF. Here the CDR3 DNA reads TGTGCCAGCAGAAGACAGTCCTCTGGAAACACCATATATTTT. The rearrangement uses TRBV6-6 and TRBJ1-3; D may be TRBD1 (5 bases). V lost 6 bases and J 0 bases, leaving 9 bases between the germline ends. This CDR3 comprises 14 residues. Germline assignment: CDR1 MNHNY and CDR2 SVGAGI (reference sequence).

There are a few counts of this clone. The chain couples TRBV18 to TRBJ2-7, with D tentatively TRBD1 (6 bases). Per the germline V gene, CDR1 is KGHSH and CDR2 is LQKENI. The CDR3 runs 14 residues. The germline V and J ends were trimmed by 5 bases and 5 bases, with 16 bases remaining between them. CDR3 nucleotide sequence: TGTGCCAGCTCAGCTCTACAGGGTAATAACGAGCAGTACGTC. It is translated as CASSALQGNNEQYV.

The chain is built from TRBV13 and TRBJ2-7; TRBD1 or TRBD2 may be the D gene (5 bases each). Trimming shortened V by 2 bases and J by 2 bases, and 13 bases separated the two germline ends. Germline-derived CDR1 and CDR2 are PRHDT and FYEKMQ (reference sequence). The CDR3 spans 15 residues. CDR3 sequence (DNA): TGTGCCAGCAGCTTAACAGTGGGGGTGACCTACGAGCAGTACTTC. Protein sequence: CASSLTVGVTYEQYF.

This sequence joins TRBV5-6 and TRBJ1-2, with 8 positions matching TRBD1. The J segment lost 1 base and the V segment lost 6 bases, leaving 8 bases of the junction unmatched. The CDR3 sequence is 15 residues long. Germline values: CDR1 SGHDT, CDR2 YYEEEE. CDR3 residues: CASKDRVEYNYGYTF. CDR3 coding DNA: TGTGCCAGCAAGGACAGGGTTGAATATAACTATGGCTACACCTTC.

This chain connects TRBV5-1 to TRBJ2-5; 8 bases align to TRBD1. Germline V gives CDR1 SGHRS, CDR2 YFSETQ. The length of the CDR3 is 15 residues. The V segment lost 4 bases and the J segment 7 bases; nucleotides outside the gene matches: 12. The chain's CDR3 is CASSPQTGTGGTQYF. The DNA of the CDR3 is TGCGCCAGCAGCCCCCAGACAGGTACAGGGGGGACCCAGTACTTC.

This sequence joins TRBV14 and TRBJ1-1; D unclear. Deletions cut 3 bases from V and 3 bases from J, with 11 bases between. Germline CDR1 reads SGHDN; CDR2 reads FVKESK. The CDR3 has 14 amino acids. The CDR3 region is CASSHRVSDTEAFF. The DNA for the CDR3 is TGTGCCAGCAGCCACCGAGTTAGTGACACTGAAGCTTTCTTT.

This chain uses TRBV25-1 with TRBJ2-4; D not resolved. The germline gives CDR1 MGHDK, CDR2 SYGVNS. Trimming left V 5 bases short and J 1 base short, with 9 bases between. The CDR3 has 14 amino acids. As DNA, the CDR3 is TGTGCCAGCAGTCCTCCCTTGGCCAAAAACATTCAGTACTTC. It encodes CASSPPLAKNIQYF.

The chain uses TRBV2 and TRBJ2-2; no clear D gene. The V end was cut by 8 bases, the J end by 7 bases, with 17 bases between. The CDR3 extends over 14 amino acids. CDR1 and CDR2 (germline): SNHLY, FYNNEI. The CDR3 DNA sequence: TGTGCCAGCGGCGGAATGGCTGATGGCGGGGAGCTGTTTTTT. The encoded protein is CASGGMADGGELFF.